This T cell receptor beta chain was profiled in a study of T-cell memory formation after mild COVID-19. As for the study in general: Largely donor-specific TCR clusters were found. The study's findings and limits: Contracting CD4+ clones sat mainly in CM and EM; CD8+ in EMRA. Cross-reactive memory apparently joined, as some responding clones appeared in pre-infection memory.

This clonotype was seen once. Its specificity is unknown. TCRdb used MiXCR to reprocess the 5' RACE reads, holding one entry per CDR3 protein. The table has approximately 340,000 distinct CDR3 sequences, more than 15% seen once. Germline V gives CDR1 LNHDA, CDR2 SQIVND (reference sequence). V lost 4 bases and J lost 1, with 13 bases in between. The CDR3 totals 15 residues. The chain is built from TRBV19 and TRBJ1-1, with unresolved D. This sequence was found in a man aged 18 to 30 who had mild COVID-19 (a few samples of this study predate the infection). Cell type and time point are not known. Sequenced sample: PBMCs or a T cell subset sorted from them (not recorded which). CDR3 protein: CASSTPVVWNTEAFF. In DNA form, the CDR3 reads TGTGCCAGTAGTACCCCGGTGGTATGGAACACTGAAGCTTTCTTT.